The 4 T cell receptor beta chains below all came from one sample that was sequenced in a study of T cell repertoires in ileal Crohn's disease. Here immunoSEQ multiplex PCR was the method, and the copy in TCRdb shows in-frame clones only, minus some. This sample carries some 14,000 clones, over 65% of them seen once, and the ten largest clones take roughly 4.5%. Sequencing used ileal tissue. These receptors all stem from an adult with Crohn's disease.

J is TRBJ2-7 and V is TRBV7-9, with D perhaps TRBD1 (5 bases). V was cut by 4 bases and J by 5 bases, with 12 bases left in between. The CDR3 spans 13 residues. CDR1 SEHNR and CDR2 FQNEAQ come from the germline V gene (reference sequence). The CDR3: CASSYAAGNEQYF. CDR3 nucleotides: TGTGCCAGCAGCTACGCGGCAGGGAACGAGCAGTACTTC.

The CDR3 protein is CASRSGGAYNEQFF. CDR3 DNA sequence: TGTGCCTCAAGGAGCGGGGGGGCCTACAATGAGCAGTTCTTC. This chain links TRBV7-6 with TRBJ2-1; 10 positions match TRBD2. V lost 11 bases to trimming and J lost 2 bases; unmatched junction nucleotides: 6. Germline V gene sequence: CDR1 SGHVS, CDR2 FNYEAQ. This CDR3 comprises 14 residues.

The chain combines TRBV5-6 with TRBJ2-2; the match to TRBD1 covers 10 bases. Germline V gives CDR1 SGHDT, CDR2 YYEEEE. This CDR3 contains 16 residues. V lost 0 bases and J lost 1; bases outside the gene matches: 0. The CDR3 spells CASSLGDRGNTGELFF. Written as DNA, the CDR3 is TGTGCCAGCAGCTTGGGGGACAGGGGGAACACCGGGGAGCTGTTTTTT.

This chain joins TRBV19 and TRBJ1-1, with a weak D call TRBD1 (6 bases). The germline V and J ends were trimmed by 4 bases and 3 bases, with 12 bases remaining between them. The CDR3 sequence is 14 residues long. Germline lookup yields CDR1 LNHDA and CDR2 SQIVND (reference sequence). CDR3 DNA sequence: TGTGCCAGTAGTACCAGGGGAAGGGACACTGAAGCTTTCTTT. Encoded protein: CASSTRGRDTEAFF.